This T cell receptor (beta chain) was retrieved from a study of T cell repertoires in cytomegalovirus infection (dated 2019 in TCRdb). Regarding the study in general: The HLA type of each donor mattered for the analysis, because public TCR beta signatures pointed to carriage of CMV infection along with the matching HLA type.

The investigation overall reported the following: Cumulative frequency of public TCR beta family members discriminated carriers of CMV infection plus the relevant HLA type in this cohort and an independent approximately 350-donor cohort. The ex vivo response was dominated by HLA-C-restricted CMV-specific TCR beta clonotypes, and the single most frequent clonotype in two of eight donors was supplied by these HLA-C-restricted clonotypes.

This clonotype was detected only a few times. Its antigen is currently not known. The record has no base qualities; no much larger clone is one base away. The data were produced on an Illumina HiSeq 1500. The public reads were quality trimmed at Q25 with fastp and then assembled into clones with MiXCR by TCRdb, keeping productive beta chains. Under each unique CDR3 protein, matching rows form one entry showing the most common genes and DNA. This sample has roughly 760,000 distinct CDR3 sequences in its table, and roughly 35% of those were observed once. Of the sample, 2.5% to 3% falls within the top ten clones. Sequences MDHEN (CDR1) and SYDVKM (CDR2) are obtained from the germline V gene. The V and J ends are trimmed by 1 base and 3 bases, leaving 7 bases between them. The CDR3 starts with the cysteine, ends with the phenylalanine, and has 13 residues. The only DNA kept is the CDR3, 39 bases in frame from the first base.

Here the chain combines TRBV28 and TRBJ2-7, with the D gene uncertain. Sequencing was done on a sample of PBMCs. The sequence derives from a human donor in good health (CMV status not recorded). Some clones in this sample may be carry-over from other donors' samples. The CDR3 protein sequence reads: CASSLLDIYEQYF. The DNA sequence is TGTGCCAGCAGTTTATTAGACATCTACGAGCAGTACTTC.